The text below deals with one TCR beta chain. J was trimmed by 0 bases and V by 5 bases; bases with no gene match: 8. Germline V gene sequence: CDR1 SGHVS, CDR2 FQNEAQ. The CDR3 sequence is 16 residues long. The record originates from a study of blood T cell repertoires in COVID-19. Across the whole study: Sample material is recorded as cDNA or gDNA derived from T cells, B-cell-depleted T cells, or PBMCs.

In the original analysis: Reference gene primers were amplified, and this amplification served to estimate nucleated cell counts. Generated by immunoSEQ multiplex PCR, the TCRdb table keeps only in-frame clones and is missing some. The DNA gave D and trimming, while V, J and clone size come from that table. The sample lists 200,000 to 300,000 clones, around 84% occurring once. The receptor was isolated from a woman aged 60-70 years with COVID-19, enrolled during active disease. The V call is TRBV7-8, the J call TRBJ2-3; 7 positions match TRBD2. Sequencing used peripheral blood. This CDR3 reads CASSVTSASSTDTQYF. The CDR3 DNA reads as TGTGCCAGCAGCGTTACTAGCGCTTCTAGCACAGATACGCAGTATTTT. The entire variable domain, with the rest obtained from reference TRBV7-8 and TRBJ2-3, is as follows: GAGVSQSPRYKVAKRGQDVALRCDPISGHVSLFWYQQALGQGPEFLTYFQNEAQLDKSGLPSDRFFAERPEGSVSTLKIQRTQQEDSAVYLCASSVTSASSTDTQYFGPGTRLTVL.